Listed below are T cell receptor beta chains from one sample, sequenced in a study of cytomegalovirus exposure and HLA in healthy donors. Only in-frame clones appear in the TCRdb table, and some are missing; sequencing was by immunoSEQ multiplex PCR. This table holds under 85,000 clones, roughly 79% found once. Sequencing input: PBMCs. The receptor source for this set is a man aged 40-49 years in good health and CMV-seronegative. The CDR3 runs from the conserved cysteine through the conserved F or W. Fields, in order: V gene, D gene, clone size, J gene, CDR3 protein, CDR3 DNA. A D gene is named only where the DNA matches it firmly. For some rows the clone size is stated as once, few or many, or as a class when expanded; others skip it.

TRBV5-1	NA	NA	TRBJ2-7	CASSLSQGYEQYF	TGCGCCAGCAGCTTGAGCCAGGGCTACGAGCAGTACTTC
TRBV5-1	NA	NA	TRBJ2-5	CASSLGGKPQETQYF	TGCGCCAGCAGCTTGGGGGGCAAGCCCCAAGAGACCCAGTACTTC
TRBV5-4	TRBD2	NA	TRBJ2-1	CASSLVGGPYNEQFF	TGTGCCAGCAGCTTGGTGGGAGGGCCCTACAATGAGCAGTTCTTC
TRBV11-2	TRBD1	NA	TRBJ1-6	CASSLKRTGGYSPLHF	TGTGCCAGCAGCTTAAAAAGGACAGGGGGCTATTCACCCCTCCACTTT
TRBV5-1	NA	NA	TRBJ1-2	CASSPPGGRTNYGYTF	TGCGCCAGCAGCCCACCGGGTGGGAGGACTAACTATGGCTACACCTTC
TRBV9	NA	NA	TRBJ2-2	CASSTGWGTGELFF	TGTGCCAGCAGCACAGGGTGGGGCACCGGGGAGCTGTTTTTT
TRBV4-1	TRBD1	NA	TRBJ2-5	CASSQSRTGEETQYF	TGCGCCAGCAGCCAATCGAGGACAGGGGAGGAGACCCAGTACTTC
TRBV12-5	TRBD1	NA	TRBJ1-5	CASGPPGTGGWPQHF	TGTGCTAGTGGTCCGCCGGGGACAGGGGGCTGGCCCCAGCATTTT
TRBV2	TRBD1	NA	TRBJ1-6	CASRDRGLSPLHF	TGTGCCAGCAGGGACAGGGGCCTTTCACCCCTCCACTTT
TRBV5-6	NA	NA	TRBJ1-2	CASSQASPSGYTF	TGTGCCAGCAGCCAAGCATCACCGTCCGGCTACACCTTC
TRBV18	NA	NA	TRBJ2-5	CASSRALASQETQYF	TGTGCCAGCTCACGTGCCCTAGCATCTCAAGAGACCCAGTACTTC
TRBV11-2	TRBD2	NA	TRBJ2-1	CASSLGVGAGYNEQFF	TGTGCCAGCAGCTTAGGGGTGGGAGCGGGATACAATGAGCAGTTCTTC
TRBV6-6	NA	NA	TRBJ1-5	CASSYRRSSNNQPQHF	TGTGCCAGCAGTTACAGGCGATCTAGCAACAATCAGCCCCAGCATTTT
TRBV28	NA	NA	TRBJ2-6	CASRTLTGLSGANVLTF	TGTGCCAGCAGGACACTAACAGGGTTGTCTGGGGCCAACGTCCTGACTTTC
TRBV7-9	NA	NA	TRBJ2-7	CASSTPGTIKTYEQYF	TGTGCCAGCAGCACCCCAGGGACAATAAAAACCTACGAGCAGTACTTC
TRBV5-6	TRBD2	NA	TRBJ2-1	CASSFGLAGFGEQFF	TGTGCCAGCAGCTTTGGGCTAGCGGGGTTCGGGGAGCAGTTCTTC
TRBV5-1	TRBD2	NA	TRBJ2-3	CASRPLAGGPYQADTQYF	TGCGCCAGCAGACCGCTAGCGGGAGGGCCGTATCAGGCAGATACGCAGTATTTT
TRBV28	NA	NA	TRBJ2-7	CASSPTGSAAYEQYF	TGTGCCAGCAGTCCCACAGGGTCCGCGGCCTACGAGCAGTACTTC
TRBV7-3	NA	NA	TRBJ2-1	CASSPDLSSYNEQFF	TGTGCCAGCAGCCCCGATCTTAGCTCCTACAATGAGCAGTTCTTC
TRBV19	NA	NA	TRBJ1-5	CASSPEGNSNQPQHF	TGTGCCAGTAGCCCGGAGGGTAACAGCAATCAGCCCCAGCATTTT
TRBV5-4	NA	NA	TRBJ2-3	CASSWERLDTDTQYF	TGTGCCAGCAGCTGGGAAAGACTAGACACAGATACGCAGTATTTT
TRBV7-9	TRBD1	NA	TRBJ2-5	CASSPRDREQETQYF	TGTGCCAGCAGCCCTCGGGACAGGGAACAAGAGACCCAGTACTTC
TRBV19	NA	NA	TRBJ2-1	CASSIDQGGSYNEQFF	TGTGCCAGTAGTATAGATCAGGGTGGCTCCTACAATGAGCAGTTCTTC
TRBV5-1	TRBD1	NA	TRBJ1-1	CASSYIQGANTEAFF	TGCGCCAGCAGCTATATACAGGGGGCGAACACTGAAGCTTTCTTT
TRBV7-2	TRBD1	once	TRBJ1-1	CASSLYRGPTEAFF	TGTGCCAGCAGCCTTTACAGGGGGCCCACTGAAGCTTTCTTT
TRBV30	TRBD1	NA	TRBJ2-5	CAWTTGTGEETQYF	TGTGCCTGGACCACCGGGACAGGGGAAGAGACCCAGTACTTC
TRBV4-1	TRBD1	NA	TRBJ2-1	CASSPAGTGRGNEQFF	TGCGCCAGCAGCCCCGCCGGGACAGGGAGGGGAAATGAGCAGTTCTTC
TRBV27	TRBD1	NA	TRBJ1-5	CASSKTGQYNQPQHF	TGTGCCAGCAGCAAAACGGGACAGTACAATCAGCCCCAGCATTTT
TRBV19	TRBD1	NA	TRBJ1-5	CAIASGRTGEVYNQPQHF	TGTGCCATCGCCTCCGGGCGGACAGGTGAGGTTTATAATCAGCCCCAACATTTT
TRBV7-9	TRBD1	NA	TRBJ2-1	CASSLAWDSSYNEQFF	TGTGCCAGCAGCTTAGCATGGGACAGCTCCTACAATGAGCAGTTCTTC
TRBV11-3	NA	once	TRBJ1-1	CASSPTGGVLNTEAFF	TGTGCCAGCAGCCCCACCGGCGGGGTGTTGAACACTGAAGCTTTCTTT
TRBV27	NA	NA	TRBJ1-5	CASGPLGEGDQPQHF	TGTGCCAGCGGCCCCCTCGGGGAGGGGGATCAGCCCCAGCATTTT
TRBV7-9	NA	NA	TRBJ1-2	CASSLGWGSNYGYTF	TGTGCCAGCAGCTTAGGCTGGGGCTCCAACTATGGCTACACCTTC
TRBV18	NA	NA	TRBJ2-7	CASSPGPQKIYEQYF	TGTGCCAGCTCACCAGGTCCTCAGAAGATATACGAGCAGTACTTC
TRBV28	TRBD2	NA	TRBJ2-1	CASSSPAGGRDEQFF	TGTGCCAGCAGCTCGCCTGCGGGAGGGCGGGATGAGCAGTTCTTC
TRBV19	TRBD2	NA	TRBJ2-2	CASRLAVNTGELFF	TGTGCCTCAAGACTAGCGGTGAACACCGGGGAGCTGTTTTTT
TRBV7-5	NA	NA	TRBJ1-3	CARSVGQKSGNTIYF	TGTGCCAGAAGCGTGGGACAAAAGTCTGGAAACACCATATATTTT
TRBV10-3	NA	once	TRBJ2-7	CAISASRDSSYEQYF	TGTGCCATCAGTGCCTCGCGAGACAGCTCCTACGAGCAGTACTTC
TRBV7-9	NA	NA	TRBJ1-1	CASSPTQGKGTEAFF	TGTGCCAGCAGCCCAACGCAGGGGAAGGGCACTGAAGCTTTCTTT
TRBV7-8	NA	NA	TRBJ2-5	CASSLHRSQETQYF	TGTGCCAGCAGCTTACATCGGAGTCAAGAGACCCAGTACTTC
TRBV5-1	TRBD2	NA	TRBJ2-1	CASSLGGTSGWDNEQFF	TGCGCCAGCAGCTTGGGGGGGACTAGCGGATGGGACAATGAGCAGTTCTTC
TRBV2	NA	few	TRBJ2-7	CASSRTVSSYEQYF	TGTGCCAGCAGTAGGACAGTTAGCTCCTACGAGCAGTACTTC
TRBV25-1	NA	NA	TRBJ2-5	CASSDPPGVQGTQETQYF	TGTGCCAGCAGTGATCCGCCGGGGGTGCAAGGCACCCAAGAGACCCAGTACTTC
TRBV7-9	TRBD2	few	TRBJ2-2	CASSRTLAGGAGELFF	TGTGCCAGCAGCCGTACACTAGCGGGAGGGGCCGGGGAGCTGTTTTTT
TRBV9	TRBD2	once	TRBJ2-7	CASSVGSAGGYEQYF	TGTGCCAGCAGCGTAGGATCTGCGGGAGGGTACGAGCAGTACTTC
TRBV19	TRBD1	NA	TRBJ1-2	CASSIWDRGNYTF	TGTGCCAGTAGTATCTGGGACAGGGGAAACTACACCTTC
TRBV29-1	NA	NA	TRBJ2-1	CSVVGRAHNEQFF	TGCAGCGTTGTCGGGCGGGCACACAATGAGCAGTTCTTC
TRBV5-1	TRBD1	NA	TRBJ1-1	CASSILEGARNTEAFF	TGCGCCAGCAGCATCCTGGAGGGGGCGCGGAACACTGAAGCTTTCTTT
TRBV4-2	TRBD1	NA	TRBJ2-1	CASSQAMGQGALNEQFF	TGTGCCAGCAGCCAAGCAATGGGACAGGGGGCATTGAATGAGCAGTTCTTC
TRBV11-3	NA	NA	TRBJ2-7	CASSVEGGSSYEQYF	TGTGCCAGCAGCGTAGAGGGGGGGAGCTCCTACGAGCAGTACTTC
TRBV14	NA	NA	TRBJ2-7	CASSLLRGYEQYF	TGTGCCAGCAGCCTACTCCGGGGTTACGAGCAGTACTTC
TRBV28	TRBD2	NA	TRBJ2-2	CASSLWGLAGGPGNTGELFF	TGTGCCAGCAGTTTATGGGGACTAGCGGGAGGGCCAGGGAACACCGGGGAGCTGTTTTTT
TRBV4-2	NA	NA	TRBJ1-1	CASSQKIGPGSTEAFF	TGTGCCAGCAGCCAGAAAATAGGGCCGGGGAGCACTGAAGCTTTCTTT
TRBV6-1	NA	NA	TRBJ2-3	CASSEFGRDTQYF	TGTGCCAGCAGTGAGTTTGGTAGAGATACGCAGTATTTT
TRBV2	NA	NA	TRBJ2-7	CASSAPGISYEQYF	TGTGCCAGCAGCGCGCCCGGGATCTCCTACGAGCAGTACTTC
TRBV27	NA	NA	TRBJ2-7	CASSSQGYEQYF	TGTGCCAGCAGTTCACAGGGCTACGAGCAGTACTTC
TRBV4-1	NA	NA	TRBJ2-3	CASSPPGADTQYF	TGCGCCAGCAGCCCTCCGGGAGCAGATACGCAGTATTTT
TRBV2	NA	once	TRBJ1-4	CASSRDYFGEKLFF	TGTGCCAGCAGTCGGGACTACTTCGGGGAAAAACTGTTTTTT
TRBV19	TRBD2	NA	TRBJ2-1	CASSYYLAGVYNEQFF	TGTGCCAGTAGTTACTATCTAGCGGGAGTCTACAATGAGCAGTTCTTC
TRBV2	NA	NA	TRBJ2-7	CASSEQGGTYEQYF	TGTGCCAGCAGTGAACAGGGGGGAACCTACGAGCAGTACTTC